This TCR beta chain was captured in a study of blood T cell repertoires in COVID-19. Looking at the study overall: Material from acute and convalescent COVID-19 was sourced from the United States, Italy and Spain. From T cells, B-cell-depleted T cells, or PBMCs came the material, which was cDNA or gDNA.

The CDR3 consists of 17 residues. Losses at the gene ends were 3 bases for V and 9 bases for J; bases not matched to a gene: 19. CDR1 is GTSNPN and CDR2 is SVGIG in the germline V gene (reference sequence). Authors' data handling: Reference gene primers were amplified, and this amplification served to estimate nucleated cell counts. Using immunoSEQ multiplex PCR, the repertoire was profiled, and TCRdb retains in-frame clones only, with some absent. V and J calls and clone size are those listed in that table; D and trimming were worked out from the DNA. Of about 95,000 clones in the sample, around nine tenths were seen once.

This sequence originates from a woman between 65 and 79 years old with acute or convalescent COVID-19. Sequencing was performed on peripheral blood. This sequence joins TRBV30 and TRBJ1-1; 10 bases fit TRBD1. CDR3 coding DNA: TGTGCCTGGAGCGGGTCCACCATGCCGGGGACAGGGGCTCAAGCTTTCTTT. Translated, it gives CAWSGSTMPGTGAQAFF.